This T cell receptor beta chain was retrieved from a study of T cells in Graves' hyperthyroidism and ophthalmopathy. RNA transcripts yielded amplified TCR beta CDR3 regions. RT-PCR in the first round (using the HTBI primer set) targeted the TCR CDR3. A single record per CDR3 protein comes from TCRdb applying MiXCR to the multiplex PCR reads. The sample lists 730,000 or so distinct CDR3 sequences; around 20% were seen once. Ahead of any ophthalmopathy symptoms, the blood sample was obtained at the first diagnosis of hyperthyroidism. On this clonotype: What it recognizes is unknown.

Findings and caveats of the study: Among clonotypes expanded in thyroid above 0.001, most were also found in blood. Ophthalmopathy was distinguished from stable hyperthyroidism by 13 V-J signatures.

This CDR3 has 18 amino acids. J was trimmed by 2 bases and V by 3 bases; bases with no gene match: 9. Germline assignment: CDR1 DFQATT and CDR2 SNEGSKA (reference sequence). The specimen sequenced was blood. The sequence was obtained from a woman in her fifties or sixties with Graves' hyperthyroidism that later progressed to Graves' ophthalmopathy. This chain uses TRBV20-1 with TRBJ2-5; TRBD2 aligns across 16 bases. CDR3 in amino acids: CSARGLAGGMWKQETQYF. DNA for the CDR3: TGCAGTGCTAGGGGACTAGCGGGGGGGATGTGGAAGCAAGAGACCCAGTACTTC.